The T cell receptor (beta chain) under discussion was sequenced for a study of shared clonotypes between healthy human individuals. Per sorted-subset replicate PCR, input was around 200 ng DNA, representing 30,000 to 35,000 T cell genomes. Source study methods: ImmunoSEQ junction-only sequences lacked quality scores, so their filtering differed. Only in-frame clones appear in the TCRdb table, and some are missing; sequencing was by immunoSEQ multiplex PCR. The V and J calls and clone size come from that table; D and trimming were worked out from the DNA. There are under 2,000,000 clones in the sample; approximately 95% occur only once, and around 1% lies in the top ten. Positive CCR7 selection of CD45RO-negative cells yielded the naive CD8 cells, and terminally differentiated effector memory CD45RA+ cells were excluded. Each sample came from a Caucasian adult donor living in Nashville, Tennessee.

The CDR3 length is 16 residues. Trimming removed 3 bases from V and 0 bases from J; junction bases left unmatched: 6. Germline CDR1 and CDR2: MDHEN and SYDVKM. J is TRBJ2-7 and V is TRBV28, with 9 nucleotides matching TRBD1. The origin of this receptor is a man younger than 35 in good health. Sample: naive CD8+ T cells sorted from blood. CDR3 DNA: TGTGCCAGCAGTTTTGGGGACAGGGCGAGCTCCTACGAGCAGTACTTC. Residues: CASSFGDRASSYEQYF.